Listed below are T cell receptor beta chains from one sample, sequenced in a study of CD8+ T cells in alopecia areata. The method was immunoSEQ multiplex PCR; TCRdb's version includes in-frame clones alone and lacks a portion of them. The sample has 60,000 to 90,000 clones, around 61% seen once; the top ten hold about a quarter. The specimen was CD8+ T cells sorted from blood, collected at week 24, from a patient treated with tofacitinib. The receptors were gathered from a human donor with alopecia areata. The CDR3 runs from the conserved cysteine through the conserved F or W. The D gene is left open where the match is weak. Only part of the rows carry a size: once, few, many, or a class if the clone is expanded.

V: TRBV5-6
D: TRBD1
J: TRBJ1-2
size: -
CDR3: CASSWGDSDYGYTF
DNA: TGTGCCAGCAGCTGGGGGGACAGCGACTATGGCTACACCTTC

V: TRBV6-6
D: -
J: TRBJ1-4
size: few
CDR3: CASSWDVNEKLFF
DNA: TGTGCCAGCAGTTGGGACGTTAATGAAAAACTGTTTTTT

V: TRBV5-4
D: -
J: TRBJ2-5
size: -
CDR3: CASSYSGATQYF
DNA: TGTGCCAGCAGTTACTCCGGTGCGACCCAGTACTTC

V: TRBV7-2
D: -
J: TRBJ2-7
size: -
CDR3: CASSVQAYEQYF
DNA: TGTGCCAGCAGCGTACAGGCTTACGAGCAGTACTTC

V: TRBV5-1
D: -
J: TRBJ2-5
size: -
CDR3: CASSLAGQGLETQYF
DNA: TGCGCCAGCAGCTTGGCCGGGCAGGGATTGGAGACCCAGTACTTC

V: TRBV4-2
D: -
J: TRBJ1-1
size: once
CDR3: CASSHGNTEAFF
DNA: TGTGCCAGCAGCCATGGGAACACTGAAGCTTTCTTT

V: TRBV28
D: TRBD1
J: TRBJ2-5
size: -
CDR3: CASSLGDRGPGYTQYF
DNA: TGTGCCAGCAGTTTAGGAGACAGGGGGCCCGGCTACACCCAGTACTTC

V: TRBV5-1
D: -
J: TRBJ2-1
size: few
CDR3: CASSLSLIYNEQFF
DNA: TGCGCCAGCAGCTTGTCCCTTATCTACAATGAGCAGTTCTTC

V: TRBV15
D: -
J: TRBJ2-3
size: once
CDR3: CATSSRRNTDTQYF
DNA: TGTGCCACCAGCTCCCGGAGGAACACAGATACGCAGTATTTT

V: TRBV11-3
D: -
J: TRBJ2-7
size: -
CDR3: CASFLRKGSGEQYF
DNA: TGTGCCAGCTTCTTAAGGAAGGGTTCGGGCGAGCAGTACTTC

V: TRBV5-1
D: -
J: TRBJ2-3
size: few
CDR3: CASSLEVPTDTQYF
DNA: TGCGCCAGCAGCTTGGAAGTCCCCACAGATACGCAGTATTTT

V: TRBV7-3
D: TRBD1
J: TRBJ1-6
size: -
CDR3: CASSLTGQAGSPLHF
DNA: TGTGCCAGCAGCTTAACGGGACAGGCGGGGTCACCCCTCCACTTT

V: TRBV28
D: TRBD2
J: TRBJ2-3
size: few
CDR3: CASSLAGGSTDTQYF
DNA: TGTGCCAGCAGCCTAGCGGGAGGTAGCACAGATACGCAGTATTTT

V: TRBV27
D: -
J: TRBJ2-2
size: -
CDR3: CASSLWVHFKTGELFF
DNA: TGTGCCAGCAGTTTATGGGTACACTTCAAGACCGGGGAGCTGTTTTTT

V: TRBV7-9
D: TRBD2
J: TRBJ2-7
size: few
CDR3: CASSPAGFSFHEQYF
DNA: TGTGCCAGCAGCCCAGCGGGGTTTTCGTTCCACGAGCAGTACTTC